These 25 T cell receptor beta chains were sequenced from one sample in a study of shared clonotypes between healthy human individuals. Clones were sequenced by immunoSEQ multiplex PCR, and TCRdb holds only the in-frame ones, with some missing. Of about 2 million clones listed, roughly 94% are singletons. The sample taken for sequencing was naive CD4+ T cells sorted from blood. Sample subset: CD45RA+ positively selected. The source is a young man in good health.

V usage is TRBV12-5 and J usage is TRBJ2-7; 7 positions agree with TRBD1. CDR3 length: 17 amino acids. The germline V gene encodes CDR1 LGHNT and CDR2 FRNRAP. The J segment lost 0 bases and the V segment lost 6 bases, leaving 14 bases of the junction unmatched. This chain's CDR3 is CASGPSYRDRSSYEQYF. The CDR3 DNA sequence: TGTGCTAGTGGACCGTCTTATAGGGACAGAAGCTCCTACGAGCAGTACTTC.

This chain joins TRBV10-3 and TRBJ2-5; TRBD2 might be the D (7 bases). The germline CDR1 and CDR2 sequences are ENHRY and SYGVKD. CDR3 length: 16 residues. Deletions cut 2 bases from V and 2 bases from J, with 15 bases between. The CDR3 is CAISERLEGGQETQYF. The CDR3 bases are TGTGCCATCAGTGAGAGGTTGGAGGGGGGGCAAGAGACCCAGTACTTC.

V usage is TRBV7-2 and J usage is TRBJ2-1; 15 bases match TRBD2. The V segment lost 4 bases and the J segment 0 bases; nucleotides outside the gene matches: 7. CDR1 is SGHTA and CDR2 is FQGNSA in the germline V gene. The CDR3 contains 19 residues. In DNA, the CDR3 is TGTGCCAGCAGCTCACCGGGACTAGCGGGAGGAACCTCCTACAATGAGCAGTTCTTC. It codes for CASSSPGLAGGTSYNEQFF. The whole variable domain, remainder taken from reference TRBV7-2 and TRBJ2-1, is GAGVSQSPSNKVTEKGKDVELRCDPISGHTALYWYRQSLGQGLEFLIYFQGNSAPDKSGLPSDRFSAERTGGSVSTLTIQRTQQEDSAVYLCASSSPGLAGGTSYNEQFFGPGTRLTVL.

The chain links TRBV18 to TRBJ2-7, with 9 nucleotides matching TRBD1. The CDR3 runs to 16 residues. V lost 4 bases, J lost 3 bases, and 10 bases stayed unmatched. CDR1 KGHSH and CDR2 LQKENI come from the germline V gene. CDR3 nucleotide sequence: TGTGCCAGCTCACTACTCAGCGGGACAGGGAACTACGAGCAGTACTTC. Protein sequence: CASSLLSGTGNYEQYF.

The CDR3 nucleotides are TGTGCCAGCAGCTTACGACAGGGGGCGGACGAGCAGTACTTC. Amino acid sequence: CASSLRQGADEQYF. The V gene is TRBV7-2, the J gene TRBJ2-7; 10 bases line up with TRBD1. Germline CDR1 SGHTA, CDR2 FQGNSA. The trim removed 2 bases at V and 5 bases at J, leaving 3 bases unmatched. The CDR3 runs 14 residues.

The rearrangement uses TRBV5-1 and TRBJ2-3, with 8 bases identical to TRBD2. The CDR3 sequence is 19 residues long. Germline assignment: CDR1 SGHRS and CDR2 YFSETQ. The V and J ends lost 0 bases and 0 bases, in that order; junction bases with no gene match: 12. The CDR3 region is CASSLGTSSFALSTDTQYF. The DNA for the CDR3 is TGCGCCAGCAGCTTGGGGACTAGCTCCTTCGCCCTTAGCACAGATACGCAGTATTTT. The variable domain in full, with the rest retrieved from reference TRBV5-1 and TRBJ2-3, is KAGVTQTPRYLIKTRGQQVTLSCSPISGHRSVSWYQQTPGQGLQFLFEYFSETQRNKGNFPGRFSGRQFSNSRSEMNVSTLELGDSALYLCASSLGTSSFALSTDTQYFGPGTRLTVL.

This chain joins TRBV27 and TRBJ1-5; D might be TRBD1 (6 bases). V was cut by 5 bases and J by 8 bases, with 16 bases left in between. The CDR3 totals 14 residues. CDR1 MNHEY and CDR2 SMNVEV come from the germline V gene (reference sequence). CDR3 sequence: CASSKQGVFKPQHF. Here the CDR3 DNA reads TGTGCCAGCAGTAAACAGGGCGTGTTTAAGCCCCAGCATTTT.

The CDR3 sequence is CASSVGQGMLEQYF. In DNA, the CDR3 is TGTGCCAGCAGCGTAGGGCAGGGTATGCTCGAGCAGTACTTC. This chain joins TRBV9 and TRBJ2-7, with a possible D match to TRBD1 (5 bases). The V and J ends lost 0 bases and 6 bases respectively, with 13 bases between them. The CDR3 extends over 14 amino acids. Germline CDR1 is SGDLS and CDR2 is YYNGEE.

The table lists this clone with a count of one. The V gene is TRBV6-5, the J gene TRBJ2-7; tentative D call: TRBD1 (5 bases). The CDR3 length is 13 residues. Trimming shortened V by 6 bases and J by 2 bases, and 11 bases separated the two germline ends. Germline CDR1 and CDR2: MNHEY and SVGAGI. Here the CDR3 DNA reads TGTGCCAGCAGACCTGGACAAGCCTACGAGCAGTACTTC. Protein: CASRPGQAYEQYF.

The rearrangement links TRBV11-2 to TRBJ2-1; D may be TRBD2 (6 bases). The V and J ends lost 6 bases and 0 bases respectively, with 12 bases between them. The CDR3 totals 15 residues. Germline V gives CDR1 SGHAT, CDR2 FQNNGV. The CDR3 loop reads CASSQIGGSYNEQFF. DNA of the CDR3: TGTGCCAGCAGTCAGATCGGGGGCTCCTACAATGAGCAGTTCTTC.

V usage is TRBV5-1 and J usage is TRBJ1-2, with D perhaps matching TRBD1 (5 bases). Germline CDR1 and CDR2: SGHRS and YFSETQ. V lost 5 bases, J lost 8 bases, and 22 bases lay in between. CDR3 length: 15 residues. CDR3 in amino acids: CASRPRIQGGGGYTF. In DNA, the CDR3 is TGCGCCAGCAGACCCAGAATTCAGGGCGGAGGAGGCTACACCTTC.

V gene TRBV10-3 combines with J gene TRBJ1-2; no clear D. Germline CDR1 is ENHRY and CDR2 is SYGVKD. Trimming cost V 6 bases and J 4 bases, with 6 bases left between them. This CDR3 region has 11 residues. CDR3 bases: TGTGCCATCAGACAGTCCTATGGCTACACCTTC. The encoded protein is CAIRQSYGYTF.

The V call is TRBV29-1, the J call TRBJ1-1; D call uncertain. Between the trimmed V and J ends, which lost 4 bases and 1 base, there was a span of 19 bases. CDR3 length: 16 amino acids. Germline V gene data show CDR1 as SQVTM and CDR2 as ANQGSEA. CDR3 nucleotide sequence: TGCAGCGTTGGGGTGGAGTACTTGGGGAAGAACACTGAAGCTTTCTTT. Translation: CSVGVEYLGKNTEAFF.

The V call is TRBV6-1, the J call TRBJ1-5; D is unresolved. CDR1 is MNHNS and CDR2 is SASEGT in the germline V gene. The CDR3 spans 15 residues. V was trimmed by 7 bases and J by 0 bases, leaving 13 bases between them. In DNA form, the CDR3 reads TGTGCCAGCACCGCCCGGCGGGATAGCAATCAGCCCCAGCATTTT. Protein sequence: CASTARRDSNQPQHF.

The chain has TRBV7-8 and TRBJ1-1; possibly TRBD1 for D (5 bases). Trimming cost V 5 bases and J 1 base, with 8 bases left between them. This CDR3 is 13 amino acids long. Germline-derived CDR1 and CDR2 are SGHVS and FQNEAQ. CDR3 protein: CASSQGQNTEAFF. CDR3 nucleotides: TGTGCCAGCAGCCAGGGCCAGAACACTGAAGCTTTCTTT.

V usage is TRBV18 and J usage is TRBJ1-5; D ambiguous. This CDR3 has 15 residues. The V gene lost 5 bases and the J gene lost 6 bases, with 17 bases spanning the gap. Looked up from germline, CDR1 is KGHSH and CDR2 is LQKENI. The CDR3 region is CASSGPSDGGQPQHF. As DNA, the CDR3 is TGTGCCAGCTCAGGACCATCGGATGGTGGTCAGCCCCAGCATTTT.

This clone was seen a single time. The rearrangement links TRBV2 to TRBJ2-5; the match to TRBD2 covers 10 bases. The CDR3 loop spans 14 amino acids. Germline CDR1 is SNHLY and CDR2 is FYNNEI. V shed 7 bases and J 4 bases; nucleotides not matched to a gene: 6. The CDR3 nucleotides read TGTGCCAGCAAAGAGCGGGAGGGAGGAGAGACCCAGTACTTC. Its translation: CASKEREGGETQYF.

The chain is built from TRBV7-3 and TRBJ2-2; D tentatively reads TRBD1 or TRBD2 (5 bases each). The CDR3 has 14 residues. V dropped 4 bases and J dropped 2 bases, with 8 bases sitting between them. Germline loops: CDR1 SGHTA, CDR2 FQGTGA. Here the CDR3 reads CASSSGANTGELFF. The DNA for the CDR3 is TGTGCCAGCAGCTCCGGGGCTAACACCGGGGAGCTGTTTTTT.

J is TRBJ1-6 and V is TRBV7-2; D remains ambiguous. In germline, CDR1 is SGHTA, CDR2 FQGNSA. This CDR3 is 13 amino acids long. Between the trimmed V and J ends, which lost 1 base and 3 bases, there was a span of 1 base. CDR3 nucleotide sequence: TGTGCCAGCAGCTTAGGCTATAATTCACCCCTCCACTTT. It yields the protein CASSLGYNSPLHF.

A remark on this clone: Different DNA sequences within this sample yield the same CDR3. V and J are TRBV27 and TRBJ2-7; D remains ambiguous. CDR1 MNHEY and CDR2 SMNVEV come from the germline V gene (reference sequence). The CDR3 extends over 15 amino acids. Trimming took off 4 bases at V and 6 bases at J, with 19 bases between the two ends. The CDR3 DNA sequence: TGTGCCAGCAGTTCCACGGGCCAAATGGCGAGCGAGCAGTACTTC. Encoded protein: CASSSTGQMASEQYF.

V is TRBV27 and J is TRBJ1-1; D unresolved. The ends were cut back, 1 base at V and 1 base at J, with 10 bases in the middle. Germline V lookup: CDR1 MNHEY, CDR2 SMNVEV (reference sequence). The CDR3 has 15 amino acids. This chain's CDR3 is CASSLYPGGNTEAFF. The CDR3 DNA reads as TGTGCCAGCAGTTTATATCCGGGAGGGAACACTGAAGCTTTCTTT.

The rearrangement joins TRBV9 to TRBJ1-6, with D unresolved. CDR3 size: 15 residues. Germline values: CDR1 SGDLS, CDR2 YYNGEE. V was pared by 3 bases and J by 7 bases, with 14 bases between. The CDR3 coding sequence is TGTGCCAGCAGCGCCGACCCCGGGGTCAATTCACCCCTCCACTTT. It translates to CASSADPGVNSPLHF.

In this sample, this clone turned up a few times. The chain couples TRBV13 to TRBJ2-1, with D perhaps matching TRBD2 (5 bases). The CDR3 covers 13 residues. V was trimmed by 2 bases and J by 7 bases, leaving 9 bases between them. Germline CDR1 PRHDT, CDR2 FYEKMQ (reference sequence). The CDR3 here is CASSLKGGNEQFF. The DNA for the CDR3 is TGTGCCAGCAGCTTAAAGGGCGGGAATGAGCAGTTCTTC.

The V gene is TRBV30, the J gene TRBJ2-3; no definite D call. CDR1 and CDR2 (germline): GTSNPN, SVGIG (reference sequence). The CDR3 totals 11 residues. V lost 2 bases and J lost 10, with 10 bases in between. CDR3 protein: CAWSSLHSQYF. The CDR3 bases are TGTGCCTGGAGTTCACTCCACTCGCAGTATTTT.

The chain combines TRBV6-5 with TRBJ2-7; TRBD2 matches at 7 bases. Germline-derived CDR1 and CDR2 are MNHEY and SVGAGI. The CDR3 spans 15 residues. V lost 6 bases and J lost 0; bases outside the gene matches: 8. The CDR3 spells CASSTTSASSYEQYF. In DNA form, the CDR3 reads TGTGCCAGCAGCACAACTAGCGCTAGCTCCTACGAGCAGTACTTC.